This TCR beta chain was retrieved from a study of T cell responses to AZD1222 COVID-19 vaccine. On this clone itself: What it recognizes is unknown.

Data came from immunoSEQ multiplex PCR; TCRdb stores just in-frame clones and leaves some out. The data hold over 95,000 clones, with approximately 90% observed a single time. Study-level points and caveats: Females made up more of the donors, who were largely white British, and clonal diversity may have come out too low.

Source: peripheral blood, taken on day 0 of AZD1222 vaccination. The TCR sequence derives from an adult in good health.

CDR3 sequence reads: CASSSGGVSYEQYF. As DNA, the CDR3 is TGTGCCAGCAGTTCGGGGGGCGTCTCCTACGAGCAGTACTTC. The chain has TRBV28 and TRBJ2-7; D possibly corresponds to TRBD2 (7 bases). Per the germline V gene, CDR1 is MDHEN and CDR2 is SYDVKM. This CDR3 is 14 amino acids long. V lost 4 bases to trimming and J lost 0 bases, with 10 bases between them.